Below, one T cell receptor (beta chain) is given with its context. The antigen is unknown. These data are taken from a study of lymphopenia after photon versus proton radiotherapy. The method was immunoSEQ multiplex PCR; TCRdb's version includes in-frame clones alone and lacks a portion of them. The table lists some 64,000 clones, roughly nine tenths of them singletons. This CDR3 has 14 amino acids. V shed 0 bases and J shed 4 bases, with 7 bases lying between them. Per the germline V gene, CDR1 is WNHNN and CDR2 is SYGVQD (reference sequence). Study observations and caveats: Under photons, naive T cells and diversity fell while effector/memory populations rose. After lymphocyte nadir, photon-treated repertoires showed oligoclonal expansion, especially CD8+ Temra. Post-nadir TCR diversity decline inversely tracked overall survival among those who died.

This TCR was recovered from an older man with esophageal cancer. Specimen: peripheral blood, collected from a patient treated with proton-based radiotherapy. The chain has TRBV10-1 and TRBJ2-1; D is unresolved. The CDR3 nucleotides are TGCGCCAGCAGTGAGTCGAAGGGTTACAATGAGCAGTTCTTC. Amino acids: CASSESKGYNEQFF.